Listed below are T cell receptor beta chains from one sample, sequenced in a study of blood T cell repertoires in COVID-19. Here immunoSEQ multiplex PCR was the method, and the copy in TCRdb shows in-frame clones only, minus some. The table has 200,000 to 250,000 clones, about 83% seen once; the top ten hold less than 3.5%. Sequencing was performed on peripheral blood. The receptors shown here come from a man between 50 and 59 years old with active or convalescent COVID-19. The CDR3 runs from the conserved cysteine through the conserved F or W. D genes are given only for firm matches. Some rows mark clone size as missing; the rest say once, few, many or name a class of expanded clone.

CDR3aa: CASSQSEGEGAGLSLGYTF
CDR3nt: TGTGCCAGCAGCCAATCCGAGGGAGAGGGGGCTGGGCTGAGTTTGGGCTACACCTTC
abundance: .
v_gene: TRBV4-2
d_gene: TRBD1
j_gene: TRBJ1-2

CDR3aa: CASSLKTSGTYEQYF
CDR3nt: TGTGCCAGCAGCTTAAAGACTAGCGGAACCTACGAGCAGTACTTC
abundance: .
v_gene: TRBV5-4
d_gene: TRBD2
j_gene: TRBJ2-7

CDR3aa: CASSLGRAGVGEQYF
CDR3nt: TGTGCCAGCAGCTTAGGTCGAGCGGGAGTGGGCGAGCAGTACTTC
abundance: once
v_gene: TRBV11-2
d_gene: TRBD2
j_gene: TRBJ2-7

CDR3aa: CASSLNPGMTEAFF
CDR3nt: TGTGCCAGCAGCTTAAACCCGGGTATGACTGAAGCTTTCTTT
abundance: .
v_gene: TRBV11-3
d_gene: .
j_gene: TRBJ1-1

CDR3aa: CASSLGQGTSGNTIYF
CDR3nt: TGCGCCAGCAGCTTGGGACAGGGGACCTCTGGAAACACCATATATTTT
abundance: .
v_gene: TRBV5-1
d_gene: TRBD1
j_gene: TRBJ1-3

CDR3aa: CASSLMRSGRQDTQYF
CDR3nt: TGCGCCAGCAGCTTAATGCGTAGCGGGAGGCAAGATACGCAGTATTTT
abundance: .
v_gene: TRBV5-1
d_gene: TRBD2
j_gene: TRBJ2-3

CDR3aa: CASPGKTGVVYEQYF
CDR3nt: TGTGCCAGTCCGGGGAAGACGGGGGTGGTTTACGAGCAGTACTTC
abundance: .
v_gene: TRBV21-1
d_gene: .
j_gene: TRBJ2-7

CDR3aa: CASSSRSTAINTGELFF
CDR3nt: TGCGCCAGCAGCTCCCGATCGACTGCCATTAACACCGGGGAGCTGTTTTTT
abundance: .
v_gene: TRBV5-1
d_gene: .
j_gene: TRBJ2-2

CDR3aa: CASSARQGLGYGYTF
CDR3nt: TGTGCCAGCAGTGCTCGACAGGGACTTGGCTATGGCTACACCTTC
abundance: .
v_gene: TRBV6-6
d_gene: TRBD1
j_gene: TRBJ1-2

CDR3aa: CARSFGCSGTGVYTDTQYF
CDR3nt: TGTGCCAGAAGCTTTGGCTGCTCTGGGACAGGGGTCTACACAGATACGCAGTATTTT
abundance: .
v_gene: TRBV5-3
d_gene: TRBD1
j_gene: TRBJ2-3

CDR3aa: CASSFQGGKLFF
CDR3nt: TGTGCCAGCAGTTTTCAGGGAGGAAAACTGTTTTTT
abundance: .
v_gene: TRBV12-3/TRBV12-4
d_gene: .
j_gene: TRBJ1-4

CDR3aa: CASSAGGRTDTQYF
CDR3nt: TGTGCCAGCAGTGCCGGCGGGAGAACAGATACGCAGTATTTT
abundance: .
v_gene: TRBV2
d_gene: TRBD2
j_gene: TRBJ2-3

CDR3aa: CASSKEATNEKLFF
CDR3nt: TGTGCCAGCAGCAAAGAAGCGACTAATGAAAAACTGTTTTTT
abundance: .
v_gene: TRBV14
d_gene: .
j_gene: TRBJ1-4

CDR3aa: CASSDRGSYGYTF
CDR3nt: TGTGCCAGTAGCGACAGGGGGTCCTATGGCTACACCTTC
abundance: .
v_gene: TRBV19
d_gene: TRBD1
j_gene: TRBJ1-2

CDR3aa: CASSSSSGAYNEQFF
CDR3nt: TGCGCCAGCAGCTCTTCTAGCGGGGCTTACAATGAGCAGTTCTTC
abundance: once
v_gene: TRBV5-1
d_gene: TRBD2
j_gene: TRBJ2-1

CDR3aa: CASMTGTYGYTF
CDR3nt: TGTGCCAGCATGACAGGGACCTATGGCTACACCTTC
abundance: .
v_gene: TRBV28
d_gene: TRBD1
j_gene: TRBJ1-2

CDR3aa: CASSRLYRGLREKLFF
CDR3nt: TGTGCCAGCAGCCGTCTTTACAGGGGGCTAAGGGAAAAACTGTTTTTT
abundance: .
v_gene: TRBV21-1
d_gene: .
j_gene: TRBJ1-4

CDR3aa: CASSRDRGNEKLFF
CDR3nt: TGCGCCAGCAGCCGGGACAGGGGGAATGAAAAACTGTTTTTT
abundance: .
v_gene: TRBV5-1
d_gene: TRBD1
j_gene: TRBJ1-4

CDR3aa: CASSLEQANTEAFF
CDR3nt: TGCGCCAGCAGCTTGGAACAGGCCAACACTGAAGCTTTCTTT
abundance: .
v_gene: TRBV5-1
d_gene: .
j_gene: TRBJ1-1

CDR3aa: CASGLRDSPWYEQYF
CDR3nt: TGTGCCAGCGGCCTACGGGACAGCCCATGGTACGAGCAGTACTTC
abundance: .
v_gene: TRBV27
d_gene: TRBD1
j_gene: TRBJ2-7

CDR3aa: CASSLGPGQSSGANVLTF
CDR3nt: TGTGCCAGCAGCTTAGGACCGGGACAGAGTTCTGGGGCCAACGTCCTGACTTTC
abundance: few
v_gene: TRBV7-6
d_gene: TRBD1
j_gene: TRBJ2-6

CDR3aa: CAWSARARLTEAFF
CDR3nt: TGTGCCTGGAGTGCGAGGGCTAGGTTAACTGAAGCTTTCTTT
abundance: once
v_gene: TRBV30
d_gene: .
j_gene: TRBJ1-1

CDR3aa: CASSRQGYIYF
CDR3nt: TGCGCCAGCTCCCGACAGGGATACATTTATTTT
abundance: .
v_gene: TRBV10-1
d_gene: TRBD1
j_gene: TRBJ2-3

CDR3aa: CASSAWGGRTYTQYF
CDR3nt: TGTGCCAGCAGCGCCTGGGGCGGGAGAACGTATACGCAGTATTTT
abundance: .
v_gene: TRBV25-1
d_gene: TRBD2
j_gene: TRBJ2-3

CDR3aa: CASSYLSGGPDTQYF
CDR3nt: TGTGCCAGCAGTTACCTGAGCGGGGGGCCAGATACGCAGTATTTT
abundance: many
v_gene: TRBV6-6
d_gene: TRBD2
j_gene: TRBJ2-3

CDR3aa: CSASNGREQFF
CDR3nt: TGCAGTGCTAGTAATGGGCGAGAGCAGTTCTTC
abundance: .
v_gene: TRBV20-1
d_gene: .
j_gene: TRBJ2-1

CDR3aa: CASSDAGGLAGDEQYF
CDR3nt: TGTGCCAGCAGTGACGCCGGGGGACTAGCGGGAGACGAGCAGTACTTC
abundance: .
v_gene: TRBV2
d_gene: TRBD2
j_gene: TRBJ2-7

CDR3aa: CASSQGDSREKLFF
CDR3nt: TGTGCCAGCAGCCAAGGGGACAGTCGGGAAAAACTGTTTTTT
abundance: .
v_gene: TRBV3-1/TRBV3-2
d_gene: TRBD1
j_gene: TRBJ1-4

CDR3aa: CASSYGGIKGTDTQYF
CDR3nt: TGTGCCAGCAGTTACGGGGGGATCAAGGGCACAGATACGCAGTATTTT
abundance: .
v_gene: TRBV6-6
d_gene: .
j_gene: TRBJ2-3

CDR3aa: CASTYFTDTQYF
CDR3nt: TGTGCCAGCACCTACTTCACAGATACGCAGTATTTT
abundance: .
v_gene: TRBV5-6
d_gene: .
j_gene: TRBJ2-3

CDR3aa: CASSLSDSSSYEQYF
CDR3nt: TGTGCCAGCAGTTTAAGTGACAGTAGCTCCTACGAGCAGTACTTC
abundance: .
v_gene: TRBV28
d_gene: .
j_gene: TRBJ2-7

CDR3aa: CASSPQGLGTEAFF
CDR3nt: TGTGCCAGCAGCCCACAGGGTCTAGGAACTGAAGCTTTCTTT
abundance: .
v_gene: TRBV9
d_gene: .
j_gene: TRBJ1-1

CDR3aa: CASSEGGGDSPLHF
CDR3nt: TGTGCCAGCAGTGAAGGAGGGGGTGATTCACCCCTCCACTTT
abundance: .
v_gene: TRBV6-1
d_gene: .
j_gene: TRBJ1-6